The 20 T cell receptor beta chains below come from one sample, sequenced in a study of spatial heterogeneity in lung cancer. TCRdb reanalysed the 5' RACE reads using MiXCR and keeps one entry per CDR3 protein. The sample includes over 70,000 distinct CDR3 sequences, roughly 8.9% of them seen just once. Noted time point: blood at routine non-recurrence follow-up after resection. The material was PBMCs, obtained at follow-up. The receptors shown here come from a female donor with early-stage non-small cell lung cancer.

The CDR3 region has the DNA TGCGCCAGCAGCTTGGATGGGGGAACAGACAATGAGCAGTTCTTC. The encoded protein is CASSLDGGTDNEQFF. The chain recombines TRBV5-1 with TRBJ2-1; tentatively, D is TRBD1 or TRBD2 (5 bases each). Germline CDR1 reads SGHRS; CDR2 reads YFSETQ. The V end was cut by 0 bases, the J end by 5 bases, with 12 bases between. This CDR3 has 15 amino acids. The full variable domain, in which reference TRBV5-1 and TRBJ2-1 provide the parts outside the CDR3, is KAGVTQTPRYLIKTRGQQVTLSCSPISGHRSVSWYQQTPGQGLQFLFEYFSETQRNKGNFPGRFSGRQFSNSRSEMNVSTLELGDSALYLCASSLDGGTDNEQFFGPGTRLTVL.

The CDR3 DNA reads as TGTGCCAGCGGCCCTCAACCGGGACAGGGGGGGGATACGCAGTATTTT. Translating it yields CASGPQPGQGGDTQYF. The chain is built from TRBV7-9 and TRBJ2-3; TRBD1 matches at 11 bases. The CDR3 spans 16 residues. CDR1 and CDR2 from the germline V gene are SEHNR and FQNEAQ (reference sequence). The J segment lost 6 bases and the V segment lost 8 bases, leaving 13 bases of the junction unmatched.

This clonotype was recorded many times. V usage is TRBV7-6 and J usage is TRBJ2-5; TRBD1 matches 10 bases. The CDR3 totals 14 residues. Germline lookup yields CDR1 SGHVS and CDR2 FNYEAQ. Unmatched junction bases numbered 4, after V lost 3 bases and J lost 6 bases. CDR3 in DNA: TGTGCCAGCAGCTTGACAGGGGGCGGAAAGACCCAGTACTTC. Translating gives CASSLTGGGKTQYF.

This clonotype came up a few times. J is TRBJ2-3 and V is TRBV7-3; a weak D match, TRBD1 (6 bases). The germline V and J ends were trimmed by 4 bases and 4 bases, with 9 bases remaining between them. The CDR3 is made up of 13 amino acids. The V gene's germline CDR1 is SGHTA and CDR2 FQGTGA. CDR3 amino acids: CASSSPGADTQYF. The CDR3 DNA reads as TGTGCCAGCAGCTCGCCAGGGGCAGATACGCAGTATTTT. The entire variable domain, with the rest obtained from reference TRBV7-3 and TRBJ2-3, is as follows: GAGVSQTPSNKVTEKGKYVELRCDPISGHTALYWYRQSLGQGPEFLIYFQGTGAADDSGLPNDRFFAVRPEGSVSTLKIQRTERGDSAVYLCASSSPGADTQYFGPGTRLTVL.

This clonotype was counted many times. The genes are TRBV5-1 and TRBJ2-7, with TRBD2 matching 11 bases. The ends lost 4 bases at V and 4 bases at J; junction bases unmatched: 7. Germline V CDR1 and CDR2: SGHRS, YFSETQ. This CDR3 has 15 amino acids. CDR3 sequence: CASSIRLAGLYEQYF. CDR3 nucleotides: TGCGCCAGCAGCATCCGACTAGCGGGATTATACGAGCAGTACTTC.

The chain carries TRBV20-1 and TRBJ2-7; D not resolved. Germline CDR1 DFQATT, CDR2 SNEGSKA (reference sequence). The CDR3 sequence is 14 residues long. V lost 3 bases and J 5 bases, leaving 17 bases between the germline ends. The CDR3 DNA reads TGCAGTGCTAGTCCCCCCCTGAGGAGCGACGAGCAGTACTTC. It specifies CSASPPLRSDEQYF.

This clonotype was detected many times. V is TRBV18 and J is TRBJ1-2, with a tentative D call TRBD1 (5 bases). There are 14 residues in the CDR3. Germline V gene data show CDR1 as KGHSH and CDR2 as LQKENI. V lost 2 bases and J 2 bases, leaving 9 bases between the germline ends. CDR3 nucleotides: TGTGCCAGCTCACCAGGGGACGAAAACTATGGCTACACCTTC. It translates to CASSPGDENYGYTF.

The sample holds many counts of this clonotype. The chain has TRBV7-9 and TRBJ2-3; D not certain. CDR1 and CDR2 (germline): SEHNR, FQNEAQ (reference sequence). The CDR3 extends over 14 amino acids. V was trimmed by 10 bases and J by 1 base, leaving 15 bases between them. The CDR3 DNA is TGTGCCATCCTGGTACCATCGGGCACAGATACGCAGTATTTT. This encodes CAILVPSGTDTQYF.

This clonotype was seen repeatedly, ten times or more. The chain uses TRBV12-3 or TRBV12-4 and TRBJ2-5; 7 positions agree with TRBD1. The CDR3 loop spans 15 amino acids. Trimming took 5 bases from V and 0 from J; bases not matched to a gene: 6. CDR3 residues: CASSTSTGYQETQYF. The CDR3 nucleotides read TGTGCCAGCAGTACCTCGACAGGGTACCAAGAGACCCAGTACTTC.

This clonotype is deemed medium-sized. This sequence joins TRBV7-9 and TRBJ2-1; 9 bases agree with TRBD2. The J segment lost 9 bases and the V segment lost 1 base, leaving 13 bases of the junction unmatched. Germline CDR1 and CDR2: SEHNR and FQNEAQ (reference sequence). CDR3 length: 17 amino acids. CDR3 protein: CASSLGGASGTRGEQFF. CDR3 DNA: TGTGCCAGCAGCTTAGGAGGGGCTAGCGGGACACGCGGTGAGCAGTTCTTC.

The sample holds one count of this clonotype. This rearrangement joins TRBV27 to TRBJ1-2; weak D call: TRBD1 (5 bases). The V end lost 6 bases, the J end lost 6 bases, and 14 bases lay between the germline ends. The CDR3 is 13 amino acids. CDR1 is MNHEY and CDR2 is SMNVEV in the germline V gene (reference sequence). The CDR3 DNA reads TGTGCCAGCAGGGAATTGGGGCAGGATGGCTACACCTTC. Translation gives CASRELGQDGYTF.

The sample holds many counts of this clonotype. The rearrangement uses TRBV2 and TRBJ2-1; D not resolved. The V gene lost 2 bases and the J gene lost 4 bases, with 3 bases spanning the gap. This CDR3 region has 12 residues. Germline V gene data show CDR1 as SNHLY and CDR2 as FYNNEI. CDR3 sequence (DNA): TGTGCCAGCAGTGAATCTTACAATGAGCAGTTCTTC. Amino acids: CASSESYNEQFF.

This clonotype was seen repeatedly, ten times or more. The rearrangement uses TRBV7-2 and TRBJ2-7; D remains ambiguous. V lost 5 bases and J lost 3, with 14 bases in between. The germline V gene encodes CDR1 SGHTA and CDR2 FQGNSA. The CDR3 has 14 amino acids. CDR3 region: CASSPRFVSYEQYF. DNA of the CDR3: TGTGCCAGCAGCCCCCGGTTCGTCAGCTACGAGCAGTACTTC.

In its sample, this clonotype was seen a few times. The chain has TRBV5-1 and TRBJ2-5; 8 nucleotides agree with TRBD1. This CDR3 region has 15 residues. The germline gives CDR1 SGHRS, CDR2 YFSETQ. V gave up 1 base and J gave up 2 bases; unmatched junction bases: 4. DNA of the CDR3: TGCGCCAGCAGCTTGATGGGACAGGTGCAAGAGACCCAGTACTTC. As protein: CASSLMGQVQETQYF.

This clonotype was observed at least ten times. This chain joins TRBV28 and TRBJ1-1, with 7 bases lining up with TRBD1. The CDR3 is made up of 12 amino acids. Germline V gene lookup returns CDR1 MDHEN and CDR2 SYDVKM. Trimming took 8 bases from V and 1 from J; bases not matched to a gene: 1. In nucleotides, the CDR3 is TGTGCCAGCGGACAGGCGAACACTGAAGCTTTCTTT. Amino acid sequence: CASGQANTEAFF.

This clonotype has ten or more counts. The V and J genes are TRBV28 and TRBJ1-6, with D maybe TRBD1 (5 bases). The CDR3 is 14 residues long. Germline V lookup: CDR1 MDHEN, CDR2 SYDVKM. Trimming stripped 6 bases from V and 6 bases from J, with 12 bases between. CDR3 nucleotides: TGTGCCAGCAGCCTCGGGGCGCGTAATTCACCCCTCCACTTT. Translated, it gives CASSLGARNSPLHF. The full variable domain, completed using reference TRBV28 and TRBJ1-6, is DVKVTQSSRYLVKRTGEKVFLECVQDMDHENMFWYRQDPGLGLRLIYFSYDVKMKEKGDIPEGYSVSREKKERFSLILESASTNQTSMYLCASSLGARNSPLHFGNGTRLTVT.

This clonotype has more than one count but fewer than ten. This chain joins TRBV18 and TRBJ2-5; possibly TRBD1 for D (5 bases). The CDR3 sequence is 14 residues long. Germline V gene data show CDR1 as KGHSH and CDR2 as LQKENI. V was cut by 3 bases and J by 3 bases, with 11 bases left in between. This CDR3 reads CASSPQGAKETQYF. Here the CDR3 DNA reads TGTGCCAGCTCACCGCAAGGGGCTAAAGAGACCCAGTACTTC.

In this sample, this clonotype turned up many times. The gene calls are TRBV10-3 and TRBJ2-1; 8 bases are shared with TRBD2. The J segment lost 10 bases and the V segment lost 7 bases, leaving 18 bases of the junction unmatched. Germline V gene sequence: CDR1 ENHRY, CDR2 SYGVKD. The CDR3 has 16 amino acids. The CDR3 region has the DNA TGTGCCATCAAAGACGGGAGGGGCCCTCCGAGGGGGGAGCAGTTCTTC. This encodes CAIKDGRGPPRGEQFF.

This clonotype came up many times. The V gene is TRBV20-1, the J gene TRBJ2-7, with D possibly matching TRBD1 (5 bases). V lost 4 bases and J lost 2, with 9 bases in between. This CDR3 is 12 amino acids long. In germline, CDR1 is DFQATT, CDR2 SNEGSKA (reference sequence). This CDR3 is CSATGHAYEQYF. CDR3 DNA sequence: TGCAGTGCTACCGGACACGCCTACGAGCAGTACTTC.

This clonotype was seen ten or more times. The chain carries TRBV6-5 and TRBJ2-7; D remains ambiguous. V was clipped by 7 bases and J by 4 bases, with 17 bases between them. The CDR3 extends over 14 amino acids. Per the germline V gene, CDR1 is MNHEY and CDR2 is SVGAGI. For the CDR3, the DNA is TGTGCCAGCACCCCTCACGGGTCCTGGTACGAGCAGTACTTC. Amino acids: CASTPHGSWYEQYF.